A single sample is the source of the 32 T cell receptor beta chains below, sequenced in a study of regulatory dendritic cells for organ transplantation. TCRdb's table, derived via immunoSEQ multiplex PCR, lists solely in-frame clones and lacks some. The repertoire holds tens of thousands of clones, with roughly 69% as singletons. The sequenced sample was memory CD4+ T cells from blood. The subset: CD45RO+ memory T cells. All receptors come from a human donor in good health.

The chain joins TRBV5-5 to TRBJ1-6; tentatively, D is TRBD1 (5 bases). The V and J ends lost 0 bases and 10 bases respectively, with 14 bases between them. Germline lookup yields CDR1 SGHKS and CDR2 YYEKEE (reference sequence). The CDR3 has 15 residues. The CDR3 coding sequence is TGTGCCAGCAGCTTGGACTCAGGGCTCGGGTCACCCCTCCACTTT. It encodes CASSLDSGLGSPLHF.

The rearrangement uses TRBV4-1 and TRBJ2-5; 8 bases match TRBD2. The germline gives CDR1 MGHRA, CDR2 YSYEKL. The CDR3 is made up of 17 amino acids. Germline trimming cut 1 base from V and 0 bases from J; bases unmatched to any gene: 7. CDR3 region: CASSQGRLAGYQETQYF. The CDR3 bases are TGCGCCAGCAGCCAAGGGAGATTAGCGGGGTACCAAGAGACCCAGTACTTC.

This sequence joins TRBV5-4 and TRBJ1-3; possibly TRBD1 for D (5 bases). The CDR3 length is 14 residues. V dropped 4 bases and J dropped 3 bases, with 11 bases sitting between them. Germline assignment: CDR1 SGHNT and CDR2 YYREEE (reference sequence). CDR3 amino acids: CASSPGLSGNTIYF. The CDR3 DNA sequence: TGTGCCAGCAGCCCAGGGTTGAGTGGAAACACCATATATTTT.

The chain carries TRBV7-2 and TRBJ1-2; D unclear. The V end was cut by 7 bases, the J end by 0 bases, with 15 bases between. The CDR3 is made up of 15 amino acids. CDR1 and CDR2 (germline): SGHTA, FQGNSA. CDR3 loop: CASILGPQANYGYTF. The CDR3 DNA sequence: TGTGCCAGCATCCTAGGCCCGCAAGCTAACTATGGCTACACCTTC.

The chain employs TRBV19 and TRBJ1-3; possible D gene TRBD1, 5 bases. V was shortened by 5 bases and J by 0 bases, with 8 bases between the two germline ends. Germline V gene data show CDR1 as LNHDA and CDR2 as SQIVND (reference sequence). The CDR3 sequence is 14 residues long. The CDR3 nucleotides read TGTGCCAGTAGTTTGGGGCGCTCTGGAAACACCATATATTTT. Residues: CASSLGRSGNTIYF.

The chain combines TRBV9 with TRBJ1-4; D not resolved. This CDR3 is 14 amino acids long. Germline assignment: CDR1 SGDLS and CDR2 YYNGEE. V was clipped by 3 bases and J by 6 bases, with 12 bases between them. The CDR3 sequence is CASSARLEDEKLFF. The CDR3 nucleotides read TGTGCCAGCAGCGCCCGATTGGAGGATGAAAAACTGTTTTTT.

The gene calls are TRBV4-1 and TRBJ1-1, with TRBD1 matching 9 bases. Germline V gene sequence: CDR1 MGHRA, CDR2 YSYEKL. The ends lost 4 bases at V and 1 base at J; junction bases unmatched: 10. The CDR3 covers 17 residues. CDR3 amino acids: CASSPYTGGRGNTEAFF. In DNA, the CDR3 is TGCGCCAGCAGCCCGTATACAGGGGGCCGGGGGAACACTGAAGCTTTCTTT.

The genes are TRBV2 and TRBJ1-1; 9 nucleotides match TRBD1. This CDR3 region has 15 residues. CDR1 and CDR2 (germline): SNHLY, FYNNEI. The V gene end was trimmed by 5 bases and the J gene end by 5 bases; junction bases not matched to a gene: 9. CDR3 DNA: TGTGCCAGCAGTCTTAAGGACAGGGGAAGGACTGAAGCTTTCTTT. Translated: CASSLKDRGRTEAFF. The full variable domain, completed using reference TRBV2 and TRBJ1-1, is EPEVTQTPSHQVTQMGQEVILRCVPISNHLYFYWYRQILGQKVEFLVSFYNNEISEKSEIFDDQFSVERPDGSNFTLKIRSTKLEDSAMYFCASSLKDRGRTEAFFGQGTRLTVV.

V gene TRBV5-4 combines with J gene TRBJ2-3, with 11 positions matching TRBD2. The CDR3 is 17 amino acids. Germline CDR1 is SGHNT and CDR2 is YYREEE (reference sequence). V lost 3 bases, J lost 5 bases, and 11 bases stayed unmatched. The CDR3: CASSSQSLTSGEDTQYF. The CDR3 nucleotides are TGTGCCAGCAGCTCTCAGTCCCTGACTAGCGGGGAAGATACGCAGTATTTT. Full variable domain (remainder filled in from reference TRBV5-4 and TRBJ2-3): ETGVTQSPTHLIKTRGQQVTLRCSSQSGHNTVSWYQQALGQGPQFIFQYYREEENGRGNFPPRFSGLQFPNYSSELNVNALELDDSALYLCASSSQSLTSGEDTQYFGPGTRLTVL.

This clone has just a few counts. This chain links TRBV29-1 with TRBJ1-2; 8 bases are a match to TRBD1. The V gene end was trimmed by 2 bases and the J gene end by 2 bases; junction bases not matched to a gene: 7. The CDR3 loop spans 15 amino acids. The germline gives CDR1 SQVTM, CDR2 ANQGSEA. In DNA form, the CDR3 reads TGCAGCGTTGAATTAAAGAGACAGGGGAACTATGGCTACACCTTC. The encoded protein is CSVELKRQGNYGYTF.

The chain recombines TRBV2 with TRBJ2-7; TRBD1 agrees at 7 bases. This CDR3 spans 15 amino acids. After removal of 6 bases from V and 2 bases from J, the junction contained 10 bases not matched to a gene. Germline CDR1 and CDR2: SNHLY and FYNNEI. The CDR3 loop is CASSQNPGQAYEQYF. The CDR3 DNA reads TGTGCCAGCAGCCAGAACCCAGGACAGGCCTACGAGCAGTACTTC.

The rearrangement uses TRBV6-6 and TRBJ2-2; 7 bases map to TRBD2. The CDR3 loop spans 14 amino acids. V was clipped by 5 bases and J by 6 bases; unmatched bases: 6. Germline CDR1 MNHNY, CDR2 SVGAGI (reference sequence). Here the CDR3 DNA reads TGTGCCAGCAGTCCAGCGGGGAGGGCCGGGGAGCTGTTTTTT. Its protein product is CASSPAGRAGELFF.

This chain uses TRBV2 with TRBJ1-2; the match to TRBD1 covers 7 bases. V trimming: 2 bases; J trimming: 0 bases; junction bases outside the gene matches: 6. Germline CDR1 and CDR2: SNHLY and FYNNEI. This CDR3 has 16 amino acids. Here the CDR3 reads CASSEFGQGANYGYTF. In DNA form, the CDR3 reads TGTGCCAGCAGTGAATTTGGGCAGGGGGCTAACTATGGCTACACCTTC.

The chain joins TRBV4-1 to TRBJ2-1; TRBD2 aligns across 7 bases. This CDR3 has 16 amino acids. After removal of 2 bases from V and 6 bases from J, the junction contained 10 bases not matched to a gene. Germline lookup yields CDR1 MGHRA and CDR2 YSYEKL. CDR3: CASSQPGGRELNEQFF. The CDR3 DNA reads as TGCGCCAGCAGCCAACCCGGCGGGCGGGAGCTCAATGAGCAGTTCTTC.

The chain joins TRBV19 to TRBJ1-1; tentative D call: TRBD1 (5 bases). This CDR3 comprises 13 residues. V lost 7 bases to trimming and J lost 2 bases, with 11 bases between them. Germline lookup yields CDR1 LNHDA and CDR2 SQIVND (reference sequence). The CDR3 loop is CASKGQKNTEAFF. The CDR3 nucleotides are TGTGCCAGTAAGGGGCAGAAAAACACTGAAGCTTTCTTT.

V usage is TRBV11-3 and J usage is TRBJ1-4; 9 positions agree with TRBD1. Trimming at V came to 5 bases and at J to 8 bases, leaving 12 bases not matched to a gene. Germline V gene lookup returns CDR1 SGHNT and CDR2 YENEEA. CDR3 length: 16 residues. The CDR3 nucleotides are TGTGCCAGCAGCCGAGGCGGGGGACAGGGCGGCGAAAAACTGTTTTTT. Translating it yields CASSRGGGQGGEKLFF.

This clone showed up just once. V usage is TRBV28 and J usage is TRBJ1-2; TRBD1 is a possible D gene (6 bases). Germline CDR1 MDHEN, CDR2 SYDVKM. This CDR3 contains 13 residues. V gave up 2 bases and J gave up 7 bases, with 11 bases separating them. In DNA, the CDR3 is TGTGCCAGCAGTTTAAACAGGGTCGGTGGCTACACCTTC. Translating it yields CASSLNRVGGYTF.

This clone was seen a handful of times. The chain uses TRBV2 and TRBJ1-1; the D is unclear. The CDR3 loop spans 13 amino acids. Germline loops: CDR1 SNHLY, CDR2 FYNNEI. Trimming stripped 6 bases from V and 1 base from J, with 9 bases between. The CDR3 loop reads CASSVTQNTEAFF. The DNA of the CDR3 is TGTGCCAGCAGCGTTACACAGAACACTGAAGCTTTCTTT.

The V gene is TRBV29-1, the J gene TRBJ2-5, with D perhaps TRBD2 (7 bases). The germline gives CDR1 SQVTM, CDR2 ANQGSEA. The CDR3 has 14 residues. V gave up 6 bases and J gave up 4 bases, with 18 bases separating them. The CDR3 DNA reads TGCAGCGTCGGGGAGGGGGGCGCGGGAGAGACCCAGTACTTC. It yields the protein CSVGEGGAGETQYF. Complete variable domain (other parts from reference TRBV29-1 and TRBJ2-5): SAVISQKPSRDICQRGTSLTIQCQVDSQVTMMFWYRQQPGQSLTLIATANQGSEATYESGFVIDKFPISRPNLTFSTLTVSNMSPEDSSIYLCSVGEGGAGETQYFGPGTRLLVL.

This rearrangement joins TRBV5-4 to TRBJ1-2; possibly TRBD1 for D (6 bases). The V end was cut by 1 base, the J end by 7 bases, with 11 bases between. This CDR3 contains 13 residues. CDR1 and CDR2 from the germline V gene are SGHNT and YYREEE (reference sequence). The CDR3 region has the DNA TGTGCCAGCAGCTTGAGGACAGACGGTGGCTACACCTTC. Translation gives CASSLRTDGGYTF.

The V gene is TRBV5-1, the J gene TRBJ1-1, with TRBD1 matching over 7 bases. This CDR3 region has 16 residues. CDR1 is SGHRS, CDR2 YFSETQ, per germline. Germline trimming cut 4 bases from V and 0 bases from J; bases unmatched to any gene: 9. CDR3 residues: CASSLGVGGLNTEAFF. DNA of the CDR3: TGCGCCAGCAGCCTAGGAGTAGGGGGCCTGAACACTGAAGCTTTCTTT.

The rearrangement uses TRBV14 and TRBJ2-1, with 14 bases identical to TRBD2. This CDR3 spans 18 amino acids. V dropped 0 bases and J dropped 4; count of bases not matched to a gene: 5. Germline CDR1 reads SGHDN; CDR2 reads FVKESK. The CDR3 sequence is CASSQDLTSGGDYNEQFF. CDR3 DNA sequence: TGTGCCAGCAGCCAAGATTTGACTAGCGGGGGGGATTACAATGAGCAGTTCTTC.

Regarding this clone: Mismatch with germline at one junction end may stem from a read error. This chain links TRBV5-8 with TRBJ1-2; 11 nucleotides match TRBD1. This CDR3 has 12 residues. Germline values: CDR1 SGHTS, CDR2 YDEGEE. CDR3 sequence: CASSPRTGGYSF. CDR3 bases: TGTGCCAGCAGCCCCCGGACAGGGGGCTACTCCTTC.

V and J are TRBV19 and TRBJ2-1; 10 bases line up with TRBD2. CDR3 length: 15 amino acids. V lost 3 bases, J lost 4 bases, and 3 bases stayed unmatched. Germline lookup yields CDR1 LNHDA and CDR2 SQIVND (reference sequence). This CDR3 is CASSILAGDYNEQFF. CDR3 bases: TGTGCCAGTAGTATCCTAGCGGGGGATTACAATGAGCAGTTCTTC.

This clone was found once. J is TRBJ2-1 and V is TRBV18; TRBD2 is a possible D gene (6 bases). The CDR3 contains 17 residues. V gave up 0 bases and J gave up 2 bases, with 14 bases separating them. In germline, CDR1 is KGHSH, CDR2 LQKENI. CDR3 in DNA: TGTGCCAGCTCACCACCGGTCGGGACTGCCGCCTACAATGAGCAGTTCTTC. This encodes CASSPPVGTAAYNEQFF.

The J gene is TRBJ2-7, the V gene TRBV5-1; the match to TRBD1 covers 7 bases. J was trimmed by 3 bases and V by 1 base; bases with no gene match: 4. The CDR3 has 14 amino acids. The V gene's germline CDR1 is SGHRS and CDR2 YFSETQ. The CDR3 DNA follows: TGCGCCAGCAGCTTGAGTACAGGGGACTACGAGCAGTACTTC. Protein sequence: CASSLSTGDYEQYF.

The chain is built from TRBV19 and TRBJ2-7; D might be TRBD1 (5 bases). CDR3 length: 14 residues. Germline lookup yields CDR1 LNHDA and CDR2 SQIVND (reference sequence). V lost 4 bases and J 1 base, leaving 11 bases between the germline ends. CDR3 region: CASSKQDSSYEQYF. The CDR3 region has the DNA TGTGCCAGTAGTAAACAGGATAGTTCCTACGAGCAGTACTTC. The entire variable domain, with the rest obtained from reference TRBV19 and TRBJ2-7, is as follows: DGGITQSPKYLFRKEGQNVTLSCEQNLNHDAMYWYRQDPGQGLRLIYYSQIVNDFQKGDIAEGYSVSREKKESFPLTVTSAQKNPTAFYLCASSKQDSSYEQYFGPGTRLTVT.

CDR3 DNA: TGTGCCAGTAGAGCCAGGGGTGCGCGCAATCAGCCCCAGCATTTT. Its translation is CASRARGARNQPQHF. The V gene is TRBV19, the J gene TRBJ1-5; TRBD1 might be the D (6 bases). Between the trimmed V and J ends, which lost 6 bases and 2 bases, there was a span of 14 bases. Per the germline V gene, CDR1 is LNHDA and CDR2 is SQIVND (reference sequence). The CDR3 loop spans 15 amino acids.

J is TRBJ2-1 and V is TRBV5-1, with TRBD2 as a possible D gene (5 bases). The ends were cut back, 2 bases at V and 5 bases at J, with 8 bases in the middle. Germline CDR1 SGHRS, CDR2 YFSETQ. The CDR3 sequence is 13 residues long. The CDR3 DNA reads TGCGCCAGCAGCTTCAAGGGAGACAATGAGCAGTTCTTC. This sequence encodes CASSFKGDNEQFF.

The chain has TRBV5-1 and TRBJ2-2; 7 nucleotides align to TRBD1. The CDR3 is 16 residues long. The germline gives CDR1 SGHRS, CDR2 YFSETQ. The trim removed 0 bases at V and 0 bases at J, leaving 2 bases unmatched. In DNA, the CDR3 is TGCGCCAGCAGCTTGGGAGGGGGCTCGAACACCGGGGAGCTGTTTTTT. Encoded protein: CASSLGGGSNTGELFF.

The chain has TRBV4-1 and TRBJ1-2; D not resolved. The germline gives CDR1 MGHRA, CDR2 YSYEKL. V dropped 1 base and J dropped 5 bases, with 11 bases sitting between them. CDR3 length equals 14 residues. The CDR3 sequence is CASSQGEQIYGYTF. The CDR3 nucleotides are TGCGCCAGCAGCCAAGGAGAACAGATTTATGGCTACACCTTC.

The V gene is TRBV28, the J gene TRBJ1-5; D is uncertain. Per the germline V gene, CDR1 is MDHEN and CDR2 is SYDVKM. The CDR3 has 12 residues. V was trimmed by 2 bases and J by 4 bases, leaving 3 bases between them. In DNA, the CDR3 is TGTGCCAGCAGTTTACTTAATCAGCCCCAGCATTTT. This encodes CASSLLNQPQHF. Looking up the rest from reference TRBV28 and TRBJ1-5 gives the full variable domain: DVKVTQSSRYLVKRTGEKVFLECVQDMDHENMFWYRQDPGLGLRLIYFSYDVKMKEKGDIPEGYSVSREKKERFSLILESASTNQTSMYLCASSLLNQPQHFGDGTRLSIL.